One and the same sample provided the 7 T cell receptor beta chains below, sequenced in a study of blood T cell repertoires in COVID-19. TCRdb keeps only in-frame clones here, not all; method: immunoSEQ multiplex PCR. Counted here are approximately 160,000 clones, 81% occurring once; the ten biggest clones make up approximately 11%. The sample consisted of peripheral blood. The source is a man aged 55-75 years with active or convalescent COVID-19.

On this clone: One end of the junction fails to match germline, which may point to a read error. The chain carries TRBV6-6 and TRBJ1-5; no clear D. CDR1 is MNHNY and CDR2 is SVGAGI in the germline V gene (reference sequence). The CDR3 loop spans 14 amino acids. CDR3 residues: CASSRLPGNEPQHF. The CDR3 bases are TGTGCCAGCAGTAGACTTCCCGGCAATGAGCCCCAGCATTTT.

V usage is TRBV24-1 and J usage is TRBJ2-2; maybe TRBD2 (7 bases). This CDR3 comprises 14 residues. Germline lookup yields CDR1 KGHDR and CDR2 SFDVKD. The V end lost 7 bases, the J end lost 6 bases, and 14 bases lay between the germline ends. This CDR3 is CATRNREGAGELFF. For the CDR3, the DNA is TGTGCCACCAGAAACAGGGAGGGAGCCGGGGAGCTGTTTTTT.

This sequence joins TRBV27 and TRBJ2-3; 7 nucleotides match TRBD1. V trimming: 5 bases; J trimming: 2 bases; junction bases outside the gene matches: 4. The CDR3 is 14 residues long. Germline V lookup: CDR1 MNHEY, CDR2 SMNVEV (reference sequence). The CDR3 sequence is CASSRDSYTDTQYF. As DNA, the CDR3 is TGTGCCAGCAGTCGGGACAGTTACACAGATACGCAGTATTTT.

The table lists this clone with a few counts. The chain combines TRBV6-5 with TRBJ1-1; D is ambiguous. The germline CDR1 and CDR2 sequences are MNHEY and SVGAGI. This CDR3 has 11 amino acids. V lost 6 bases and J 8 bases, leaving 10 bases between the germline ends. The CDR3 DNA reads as TGTGCCAGCAGGAGAGGATTCGAAGCTTTCTTT. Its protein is CASRRGFEAFF.

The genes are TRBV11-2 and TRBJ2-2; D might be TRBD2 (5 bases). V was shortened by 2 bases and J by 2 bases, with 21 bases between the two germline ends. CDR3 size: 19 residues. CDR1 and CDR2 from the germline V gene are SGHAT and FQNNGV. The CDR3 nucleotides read TGTGCCAGCAGCTTACGCGGGCAGGCTCTTGAACTAAACACCGGGGAGCTGTTTTTT. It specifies CASSLRGQALELNTGELFF. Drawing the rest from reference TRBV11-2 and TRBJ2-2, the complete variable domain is EAGVAQSPRYKIIEKRQSVAFWCNPISGHATLYWYQQILGQGPKLLIQFQNNGVVDDSQLPKDRFSAERLKGVDSTLKIQPAKLEDSAVYLCASSLRGQALELNTGELFFGEGSRLTVL.

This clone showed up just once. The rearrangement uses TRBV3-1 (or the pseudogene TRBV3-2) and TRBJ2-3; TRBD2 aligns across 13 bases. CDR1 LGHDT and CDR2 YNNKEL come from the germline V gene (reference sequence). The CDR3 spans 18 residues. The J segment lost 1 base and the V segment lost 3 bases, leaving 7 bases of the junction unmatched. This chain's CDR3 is CASSHTLGLAGGTDTQYF. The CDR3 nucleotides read TGTGCCAGCAGCCACACCCTAGGACTAGCGGGGGGCACAGATACGCAGTATTTT.

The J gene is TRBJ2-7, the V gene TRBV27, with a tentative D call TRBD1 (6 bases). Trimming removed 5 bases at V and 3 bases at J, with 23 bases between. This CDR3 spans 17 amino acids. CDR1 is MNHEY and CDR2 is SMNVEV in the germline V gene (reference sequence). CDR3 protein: CASSQYAQSQGYYEQYF. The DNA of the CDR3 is TGTGCCAGCAGTCAATACGCCCAGTCGCAGGGGTACTACGAGCAGTACTTC.